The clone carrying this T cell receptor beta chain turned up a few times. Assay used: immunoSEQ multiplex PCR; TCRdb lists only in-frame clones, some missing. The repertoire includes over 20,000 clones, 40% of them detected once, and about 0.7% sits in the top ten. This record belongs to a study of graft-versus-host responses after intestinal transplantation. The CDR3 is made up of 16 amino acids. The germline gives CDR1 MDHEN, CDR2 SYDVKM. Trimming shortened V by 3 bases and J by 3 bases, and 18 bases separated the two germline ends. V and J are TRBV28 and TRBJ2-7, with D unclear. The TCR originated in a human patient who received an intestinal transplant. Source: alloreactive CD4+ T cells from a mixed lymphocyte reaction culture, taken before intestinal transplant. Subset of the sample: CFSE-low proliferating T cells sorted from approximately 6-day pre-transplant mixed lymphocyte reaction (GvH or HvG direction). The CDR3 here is CASSLAGSQFYYEQYF. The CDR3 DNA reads TGTGCCAGCAGTTTGGCCGGGTCTCAATTCTACTACGAGCAGTACTTC. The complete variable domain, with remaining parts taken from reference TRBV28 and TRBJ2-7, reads DVKVTQSSRYLVKRTGEKVFLECVQDMDHENMFWYRQDPGLGLRLIYFSYDVKMKEKGDIPEGYSVSREKKERFSLILESASTNQTSMYLCASSLAGSQFYYEQYFGPGTRLTVT.